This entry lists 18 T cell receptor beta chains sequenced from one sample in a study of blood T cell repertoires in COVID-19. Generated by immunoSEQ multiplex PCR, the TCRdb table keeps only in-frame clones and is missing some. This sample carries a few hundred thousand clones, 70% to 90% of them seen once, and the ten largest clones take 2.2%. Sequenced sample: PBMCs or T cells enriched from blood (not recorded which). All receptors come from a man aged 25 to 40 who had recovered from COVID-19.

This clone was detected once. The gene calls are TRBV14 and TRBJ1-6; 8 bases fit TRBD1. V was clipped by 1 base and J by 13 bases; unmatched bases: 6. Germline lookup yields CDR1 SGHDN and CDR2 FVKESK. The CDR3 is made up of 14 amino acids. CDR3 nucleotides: TGTGCCAGCAGCCAAGGGACAGGGAGATCGCCCCTCCACTTT. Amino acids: CASSQGTGRSPLHF.

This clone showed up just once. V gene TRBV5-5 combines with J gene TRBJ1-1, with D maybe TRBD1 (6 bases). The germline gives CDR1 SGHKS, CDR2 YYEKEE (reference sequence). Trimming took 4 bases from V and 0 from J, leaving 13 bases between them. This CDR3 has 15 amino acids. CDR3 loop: CASSPPDRLNTEAFF. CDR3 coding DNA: TGTGCCAGCAGCCCCCCGGACAGATTGAACACTGAAGCTTTCTTT.

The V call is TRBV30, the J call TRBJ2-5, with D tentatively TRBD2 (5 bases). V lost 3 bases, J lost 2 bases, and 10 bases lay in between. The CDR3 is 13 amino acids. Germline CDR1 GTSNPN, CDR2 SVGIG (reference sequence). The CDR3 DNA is TGTGCCTGGAGCCGGACTGGACAAGAGACCCAGTACTTC. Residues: CAWSRTGQETQYF. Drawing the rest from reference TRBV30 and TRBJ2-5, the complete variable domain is SQTIHQWPATLVQPVGSPLSLECTVEGTSNPNLYWYRQAAGRGLQLLFYSVGIGQISSEVPQNLSASRPQDRQFILSSKKLLLSDSGFYLCAWSRTGQETQYFGPGTRLLVL.

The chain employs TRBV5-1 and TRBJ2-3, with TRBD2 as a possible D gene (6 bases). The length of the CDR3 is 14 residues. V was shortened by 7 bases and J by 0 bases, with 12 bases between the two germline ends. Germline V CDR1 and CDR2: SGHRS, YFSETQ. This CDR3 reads CASGPGDSTDTQYF. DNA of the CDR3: TGCGCCAGCGGGCCGGGGGATAGCACAGATACGCAGTATTTT.

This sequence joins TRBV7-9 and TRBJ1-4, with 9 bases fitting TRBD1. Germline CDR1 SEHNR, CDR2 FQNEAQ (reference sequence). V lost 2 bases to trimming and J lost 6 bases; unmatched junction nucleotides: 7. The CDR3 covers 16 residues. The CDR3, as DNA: TGTGCCAGCAGCTTAAGGGTCGGGACAGGGTATGAAAAACTGTTTTTT. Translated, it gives CASSLRVGTGYEKLFF. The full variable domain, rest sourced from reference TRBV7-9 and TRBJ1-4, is DTGVSQNPRHKITKRGQNVTFRCDPISEHNRLYWYRQTLGQGPEFLTYFQNEAQLEKSRLLSDRFSAERPKGSFSTLEIQRTEQGDSAMYLCASSLRVGTGYEKLFFGSGTQLSVL.

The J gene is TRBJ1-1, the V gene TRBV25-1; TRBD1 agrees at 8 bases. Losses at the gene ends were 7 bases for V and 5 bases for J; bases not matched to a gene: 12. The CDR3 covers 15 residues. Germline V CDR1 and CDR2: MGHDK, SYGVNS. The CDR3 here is CASTRRTGPWTEAFF. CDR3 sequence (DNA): TGTGCCAGCACCCGGCGGACAGGGCCTTGGACTGAAGCTTTCTTT.

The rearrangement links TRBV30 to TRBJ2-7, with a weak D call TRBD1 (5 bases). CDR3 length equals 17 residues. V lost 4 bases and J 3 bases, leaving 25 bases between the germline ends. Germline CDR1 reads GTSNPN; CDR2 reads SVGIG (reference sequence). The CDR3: CAWNPSRTPGRGYEQYF. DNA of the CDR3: TGTGCCTGGAACCCCTCTCGAACCCCGGGTAGGGGCTACGAGCAGTACTTC.

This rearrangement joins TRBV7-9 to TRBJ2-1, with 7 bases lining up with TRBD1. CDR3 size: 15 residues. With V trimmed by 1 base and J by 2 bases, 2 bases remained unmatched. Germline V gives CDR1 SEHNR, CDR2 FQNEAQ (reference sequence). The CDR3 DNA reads TGTGCCAGCAGCTTAGGGGGGACAGCCTACAATGAGCAGTTCTTC. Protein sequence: CASSLGGTAYNEQFF. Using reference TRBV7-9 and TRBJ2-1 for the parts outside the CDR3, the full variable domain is DTGVSQNPRHKITKRGQNVTFRCDPISEHNRLYWYRQTLGQGPEFLTYFQNEAQLEKSRLLSDRFSAERPKGSFSTLEIQRTEQGDSAMYLCASSLGGTAYNEQFFGPGTRLTVL.

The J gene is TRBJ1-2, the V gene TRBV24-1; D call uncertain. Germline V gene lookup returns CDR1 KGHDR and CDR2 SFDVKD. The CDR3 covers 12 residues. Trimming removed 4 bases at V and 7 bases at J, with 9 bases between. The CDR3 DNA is TGTGCCACCAGTGAACCCGACACTGGCTACACCTTC. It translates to CATSEPDTGYTF.

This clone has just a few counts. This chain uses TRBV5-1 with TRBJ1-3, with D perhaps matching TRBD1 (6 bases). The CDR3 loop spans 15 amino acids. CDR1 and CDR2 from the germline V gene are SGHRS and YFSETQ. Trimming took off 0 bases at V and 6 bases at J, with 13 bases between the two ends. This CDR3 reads CASSLEGGSANTIYF. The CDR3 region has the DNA TGCGCCAGCAGCTTGGAAGGGGGAAGCGCAAACACCATATATTTT.

In DNA form, the CDR3 reads TGTGCCAGCAGGCGCGGGGGCACAGATACGCAGTATTTT. Its translation is CASRRGGTDTQYF. The V gene is TRBV12-3 or TRBV12-4, the J gene TRBJ2-3; maybe TRBD2 (6 bases). V lost 6 bases to trimming and J lost 1 base, with 8 bases between them. The CDR3 is 13 amino acids.

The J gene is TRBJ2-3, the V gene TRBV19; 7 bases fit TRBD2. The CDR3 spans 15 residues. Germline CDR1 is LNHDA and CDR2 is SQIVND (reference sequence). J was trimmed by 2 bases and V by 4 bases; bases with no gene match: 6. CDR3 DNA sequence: TGTGCCAGTAGTAGTACCAGCGGGGTCACAGATACGCAGTATTTT. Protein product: CASSSTSGVTDTQYF.

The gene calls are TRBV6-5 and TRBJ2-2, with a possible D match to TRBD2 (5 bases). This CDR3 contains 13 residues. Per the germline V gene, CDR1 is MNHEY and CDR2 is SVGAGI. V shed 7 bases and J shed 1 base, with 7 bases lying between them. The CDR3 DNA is TGTGCCAGCACCCGGGAGAACACCGGGGAGCTGTTTTTT. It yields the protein CASTRENTGELFF.

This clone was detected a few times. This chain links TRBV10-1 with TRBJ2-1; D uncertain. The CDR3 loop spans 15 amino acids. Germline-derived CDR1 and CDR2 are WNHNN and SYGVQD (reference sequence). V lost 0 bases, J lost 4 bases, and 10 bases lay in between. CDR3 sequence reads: CASSESPEPYNEQFF. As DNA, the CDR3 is TGCGCCAGCAGTGAGTCCCCAGAACCATACAATGAGCAGTTCTTC.

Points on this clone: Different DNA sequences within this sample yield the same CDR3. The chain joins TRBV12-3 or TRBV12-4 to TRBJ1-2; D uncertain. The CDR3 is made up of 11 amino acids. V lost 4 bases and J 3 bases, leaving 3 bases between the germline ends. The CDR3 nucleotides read TGTGCCAGCAGTTCATACTATGGCTACACCTTC. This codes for CASSSYYGYTF.

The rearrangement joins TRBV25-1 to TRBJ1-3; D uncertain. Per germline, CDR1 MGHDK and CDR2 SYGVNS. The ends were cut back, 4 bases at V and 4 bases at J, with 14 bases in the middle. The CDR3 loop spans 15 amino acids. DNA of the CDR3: TGTGCCAGCAGTGCGGGAGACATATCAGGAAACACCATATATTTT. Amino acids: CASSAGDISGNTIYF.

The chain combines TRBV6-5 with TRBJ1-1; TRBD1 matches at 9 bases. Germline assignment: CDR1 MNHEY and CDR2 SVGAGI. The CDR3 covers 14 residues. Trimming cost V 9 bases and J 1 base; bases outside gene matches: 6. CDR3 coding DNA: TGTGCCAGTATCTGGGGACAGGGGAACACTGAAGCTTTCTTT. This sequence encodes CASIWGQGNTEAFF.

The CDR3 sequence is CASSSESGNTIYF. The DNA of the CDR3 is TGTGCCAGCAGTTCCGAGTCTGGAAACACCATATATTTT. This sequence joins TRBV27 and TRBJ1-3; D is unresolved. V gave up 4 bases and J gave up 1 base, with 5 bases separating them. The CDR3 is 13 amino acids. In germline, CDR1 is MNHEY, CDR2 SMNVEV (reference sequence).